The sequence of this T cell receptor beta chain was determined in a study of blood T cells in healthy people across ages. Next came a second PCR, run for about 7 to 12 cycles, which used a sample-barcoded 5' primer along with a J-beta primer mix. Each CDR3 protein gets one entry after TCRdb re-called the 5' RACE reads with MiXCR. The sample lists about 720,000 distinct CDR3 sequences, approximately 25% occurring once. Germline CDR1 reads SGHTA; CDR2 reads FQGNSA. The germline V and J ends were trimmed by 5 bases and 1 base, with 14 bases remaining between them. CDR3 length: 15 residues. These sequences were also reported in another study, on T cells of mothers and their children. From that report: It was found that thymic selection shapes TCR recombination output similarly in related and unrelated pairs.

This clonotype was sampled from a boy aged 10-17 years in good health. The sample comprised blood. The gene calls are TRBV7-2 and TRBJ2-5; TRBD2 might be the D (5 bases). The CDR3 sequence is CASSRLPRGQETQYF. DNA for the CDR3: TGTGCCAGCAGCCGACTACCCCGTGGCCAAGAGACCCAGTACTTC.